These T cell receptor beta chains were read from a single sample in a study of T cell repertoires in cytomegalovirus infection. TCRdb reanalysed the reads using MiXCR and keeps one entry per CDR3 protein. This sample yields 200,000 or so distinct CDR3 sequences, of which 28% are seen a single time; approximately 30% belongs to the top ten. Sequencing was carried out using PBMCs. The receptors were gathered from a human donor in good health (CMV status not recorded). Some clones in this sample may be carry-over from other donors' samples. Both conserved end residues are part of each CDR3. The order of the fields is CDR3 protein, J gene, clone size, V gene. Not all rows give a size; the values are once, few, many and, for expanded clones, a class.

CDR3 protein: CASSATGITNEQFF; J gene: TRBJ2-1; clone size: .; V gene: TRBV6-1
CDR3 protein: CASSYGVSNQPQHF; J gene: TRBJ1-5; clone size: .; V gene: TRBV6-2/TRBV6-3
CDR3 protein: CASSIQVNPRYEQYF; J gene: TRBJ2-7; clone size: .; V gene: TRBV19
CDR3 protein: CASSLDWSRTNYGYTF; J gene: TRBJ1-2; clone size: few; V gene: TRBV7-2
CDR3 protein: CASSLVRRHPNEKLFF; J gene: TRBJ1-4; clone size: few; V gene: TRBV7-2
CDR3 protein: CASSLTGIAGEETQYF; J gene: TRBJ2-5; clone size: few; V gene: TRBV7-3
CDR3 protein: CAWSRRGADTQYF; J gene: TRBJ2-3; clone size: .; V gene: TRBV30
CDR3 protein: CASSLGGGFTDTQYF; J gene: TRBJ2-3; clone size: many; V gene: TRBV11-3
CDR3 protein: CASSLGGEGWETDTQYF; J gene: TRBJ2-3; clone size: many; V gene: TRBV7-9
CDR3 protein: CASTEGYEQYF; J gene: TRBJ2-7; clone size: .; V gene: TRBV2
CDR3 protein: CASSQERGRRGPIDGYTF; J gene: TRBJ1-2; clone size: few; V gene: TRBV4-1
CDR3 protein: CASSLAAHPYNEQFF; J gene: TRBJ2-1; clone size: .; V gene: TRBV12-3/TRBV12-4
CDR3 protein: CSVPLDREQETQYF; J gene: TRBJ2-5; clone size: .; V gene: TRBV29-1
CDR3 protein: CATSIGYGYTF; J gene: TRBJ1-2; clone size: .; V gene: TRBV15
CDR3 protein: CASSLEGWIEQYGYTF; J gene: TRBJ1-2; clone size: few; V gene: TRBV7-2
CDR3 protein: CASSVTGTANTEAFF; J gene: TRBJ1-1; clone size: many; V gene: TRBV12-3/TRBV12-4
CDR3 protein: CATSRDMEGEKLFF; J gene: TRBJ1-4; clone size: .; V gene: TRBV15
CDR3 protein: CASSNAHSTDTQYF; J gene: TRBJ2-3; clone size: few; V gene: TRBV3-1
CDR3 protein: CASSRQGGDGYTF; J gene: TRBJ1-2; clone size: .; V gene: TRBV2
CDR3 protein: CASSLDFGGALDEQFF; J gene: TRBJ2-1; clone size: few; V gene: TRBV11-2
CDR3 protein: CASGQGAASPLHF; J gene: TRBJ1-6; clone size: many; V gene: TRBV2
CDR3 protein: CASGSLGTGEANQPQHF; J gene: TRBJ1-5; clone size: few; V gene: TRBV27
CDR3 protein: CASSLAAGKNTEAFF; J gene: TRBJ1-1; clone size: many; V gene: TRBV7-2
CDR3 protein: CSVDGQGGTYNEQFF; J gene: TRBJ2-1; clone size: few; V gene: TRBV29-1
CDR3 protein: CASSSQTGIDTQYF; J gene: TRBJ2-3; clone size: many; V gene: TRBV7-2
CDR3 protein: CASSFGFASTEQFF; J gene: TRBJ2-1; clone size: .; V gene: TRBV11-3
CDR3 protein: CASSLSVGVLTF; J gene: TRBJ2-6; clone size: .; V gene: TRBV7-9
CDR3 protein: CASSLGPRRGYTF; J gene: TRBJ1-2; clone size: .; V gene: TRBV7-3
CDR3 protein: CASSRTGSSYEQYF; J gene: TRBJ2-7; clone size: many; V gene: TRBV7-6